Included here is one T cell receptor beta chain sequence, with context. Antigen: not known. The data originate from a study of breast tumors, draining lymph nodes, adjacent tissues. Study-wide results and caveats: Compared with lymph nodes, tumors were less diverse; compared with nontumor tissue, more. Most tumor T cells seemingly derive from lymph node, then expand in tumor. Compared with basal-like, luminal-like tumors shared significantly more repertoire with nontumor tissue. That most tumor T cells come from lymph nodes remained unproven.

TCRdb ran MiXCR on the multiplex PCR reads and lists one entry per CDR3 protein. The sample has approximately 250,000 distinct CDR3 sequences, under 35% seen once; the top ten hold over 3.5%. Germline V gene lookup returns CDR1 WSHSY and CDR2 SAAADI. The CDR3 spans 14 residues. V was clipped by 7 bases and J by 1 base, with 11 bases between them. Breast cancer patients provided tissue from their axillary draining lymph nodes. This receptor was identified in a female donor with breast cancer. Some clones in this sample may be carry-over from other donors' samples. The chain couples TRBV10-2 to TRBJ1-5, with unresolved D. The sample consisted of axillary lymph node tissue. This CDR3 is CASTTTGSNQPQHF. Here the CDR3 DNA reads TGCGCCAGCACCACAACGGGGAGCAATCAGCCCCAGCATTTT.